Listed below are T cell receptor beta chains from one sample, sequenced in a study of blood T cell repertoires in COVID-19. TCRdb keeps only in-frame clones here, not all; method: immunoSEQ multiplex PCR. The data contain about 220,000 clones, 84% of them seen just once; the ten biggest clones take up about 9%. The sample comprised peripheral blood. The source is a man over 45 with active or convalescent COVID-19. The CDR3 runs from the conserved cysteine through the conserved F or W. A D gene is named only where the DNA matches it firmly. Clone size is not always given. Where it is, it says once, few, many or a class for expanded clones.

CDR3nt: TGTGCCAGCAGTCCGTCAGACAGGGTCTTAGCTCCCTATGGCTACACCTTC
CDR3aa: CASSPSDRVLAPYGYTF
abundance: NA
d_gene: TRBD1
len: 17
j_gene: TRBJ1-2
v_gene: TRBV28

CDR3nt: TGCGCCAGCAGCTTTGGACTTTCCGAGTATGGCTACACCTTC
CDR3aa: CASSFGLSEYGYTF
abundance: NA
d_gene: NA
len: 14
j_gene: TRBJ1-2
v_gene: TRBV5-1

CDR3nt: TGTGCCAGCGGAAGACTAGCGGGAGCCTACGAGCAGTACTTC
CDR3aa: CASGRLAGAYEQYF
abundance: NA
d_gene: TRBD2
len: 14
j_gene: TRBJ2-7
v_gene: TRBV28

CDR3nt: TGTGCCAGTAGTATCGCAGGGTTCTATGGCTACACCTTC
CDR3aa: CASSIAGFYGYTF
abundance: NA
d_gene: NA
len: 13
j_gene: TRBJ1-2
v_gene: TRBV19

CDR3nt: TGTGCCAGCAGCTTACCAAGGACAGTTGAAGCTTTCTTT
CDR3aa: CASSLPRTVEAFF
abundance: NA
d_gene: NA
len: 13
j_gene: TRBJ1-1
v_gene: TRBV7-2

CDR3nt: TGTGCCAGCAGCCGCCGGGGGGTCACAGATACGCAGTATTTT
CDR3aa: CASSRRGVTDTQYF
abundance: NA
d_gene: TRBD2
len: 14
j_gene: TRBJ2-3
v_gene: TRBV14

CDR3nt: TGTGCCAGCAGCGTTGGCAGAGGATCTGAAAAACTGTTTTTT
CDR3aa: CASSVGRGSEKLFF
abundance: NA
d_gene: NA
len: 14
j_gene: TRBJ1-4
v_gene: TRBV9

CDR3nt: TGTGCCAGCAGTGAAGCCTCATGGAGGCCAGATACGCAGTATTTT
CDR3aa: CASSEASWRPDTQYF
abundance: NA
d_gene: NA
len: 15
j_gene: TRBJ2-3
v_gene: TRBV6-1

CDR3nt: TGTGCCAGCTCACCCAGGGTGGGTGAAGCTTTCTTT
CDR3aa: CASSPRVGEAFF
abundance: once
d_gene: NA
len: 12
j_gene: TRBJ1-1
v_gene: TRBV18

CDR3nt: TGTGCCAGTAGTACGGGGGTCGAGCAGTTCTTC
CDR3aa: CASSTGVEQFF
abundance: NA
d_gene: NA
len: 11
j_gene: TRBJ2-1
v_gene: TRBV19

CDR3nt: TGTGCCAGCAGCTTGGTAGGGGTCGCTGAAGCTTTCTTT
CDR3aa: CASSLVGVAEAFF
abundance: NA
d_gene: NA
len: 13
j_gene: TRBJ1-1
v_gene: TRBV5-4

CDR3nt: TGTGCCAGCATAGGGTTGGGGACAGGGGCATACACTGAAGCTTTCTTT
CDR3aa: CASIGLGTGAYTEAFF
abundance: NA
d_gene: TRBD1
len: 16
j_gene: TRBJ1-1
v_gene: TRBV2

CDR3nt: TGTGCCAGCAGCCTGTCACTAGCGGGAGCACGTAATGAGCAGTTCTTC
CDR3aa: CASSLSLAGARNEQFF
abundance: NA
d_gene: TRBD2
len: 16
j_gene: TRBJ2-1
v_gene: TRBV7-9

CDR3nt: TGTGCCAGCAGTTTAACCGGGGGGCGAAGCAATCAGCCCCAGCATTTT
CDR3aa: CASSLTGGRSNQPQHF
abundance: NA
d_gene: NA
len: 16
j_gene: TRBJ1-5
v_gene: TRBV28

CDR3nt: TGCGCCAGCAGCTTGCAGGAGGGCACAGATACGCAGTATTTT
CDR3aa: CASSLQEGTDTQYF
abundance: NA
d_gene: NA
len: 14
j_gene: TRBJ2-3
v_gene: TRBV5-1

CDR3nt: TGTGCCAGCAGCTTAACAGGGGCCGATTCACCCCTCCACTTT
CDR3aa: CASSLTGADSPLHF
abundance: NA
d_gene: TRBD1
len: 14
j_gene: TRBJ1-6
v_gene: TRBV7-8

CDR3nt: TGCAGTGCTAGTGAGCCAGGGGGGTACACTGAAGCTTTCTTT
CDR3aa: CSASEPGGYTEAFF
abundance: NA
d_gene: TRBD1
len: 14
j_gene: TRBJ1-1
v_gene: TRBV20-1

CDR3nt: TGCGCCAGCAGCGCCGGGACAGGGGGTTCTGGGGCCAACGTCCTGACTTTC
CDR3aa: CASSAGTGGSGANVLTF
abundance: NA
d_gene: TRBD1
len: 17
j_gene: TRBJ2-6
v_gene: TRBV5-1

CDR3nt: TGTGCCAGCAGCCAAGATCTAGGCGGGGGTGGCACAGATACGCAGTATTTT
CDR3aa: CASSQDLGGGGTDTQYF
abundance: NA
d_gene: TRBD2
len: 17
j_gene: TRBJ2-3
v_gene: TRBV3-1/TRBV3-2

CDR3nt: TGTGCCAGCAGTTTTAGCAACTATGGCTACACCTTC
CDR3aa: CASSFSNYGYTF
abundance: NA
d_gene: NA
len: 12
j_gene: TRBJ1-2
v_gene: TRBV6-5

CDR3nt: TGTGCCAGCAGTTACGTCCCTAGGGGCGAGCAGTACTTC
CDR3aa: CASSYVPRGEQYF
abundance: NA
d_gene: NA
len: 13
j_gene: TRBJ2-7
v_gene: TRBV6-2/TRBV6-3

CDR3nt: TGCGCCAGCAGCCAAGAGTATCGGGGGTCAGATACGCAGTATTTT
CDR3aa: CASSQEYRGSDTQYF
abundance: once
d_gene: NA
len: 15
j_gene: TRBJ2-3
v_gene: TRBV4-3

CDR3nt: TGTGCCAGCAGCTTATCCGGGACTAGCGGAGAGACCCAGTACTTC
CDR3aa: CASSLSGTSGETQYF
abundance: NA
d_gene: TRBD2
len: 15
j_gene: TRBJ2-5
v_gene: TRBV2

CDR3nt: TGTGCCACCAGTGATTTGCCAGGGCACACCGGGGAGCTGTTTTTT
CDR3aa: CATSDLPGHTGELFF
abundance: NA
d_gene: NA
len: 15
j_gene: TRBJ2-2
v_gene: TRBV24-1

CDR3nt: TGTGCCAGCAGTTTTAGCGGGAGGGTCGCAGATACGCAGTATTTT
CDR3aa: CASSFSGRVADTQYF
abundance: NA
d_gene: TRBD2
len: 15
j_gene: TRBJ2-3
v_gene: TRBV28

CDR3nt: TGCGCCAGCAGCCTAGGGGCTGGGGAGCTGTTTTTT
CDR3aa: CASSLGAGELFF
abundance: once
d_gene: NA
len: 12
j_gene: TRBJ2-2
v_gene: TRBV5-1

CDR3nt: TGTGCCAGCAGCCCCGATCCGAGCTCCTACGAGCAGTACTTC
CDR3aa: CASSPDPSSYEQYF
abundance: NA
d_gene: NA
len: 14
j_gene: TRBJ2-7
v_gene: TRBV7-3

CDR3nt: TGCGCCAGCAGCTCCGACAGGGGGCGCGCTGGGGCCAACGTCCTGACTTTC
CDR3aa: CASSSDRGRAGANVLTF
abundance: NA
d_gene: TRBD1
len: 17
j_gene: TRBJ2-6
v_gene: TRBV5-1

CDR3nt: TGTGCCAGCAGCCAAGAGGAACTAGCGGGGGGGCCTTCAACGAATGAGCAGTTCTTC
CDR3aa: CASSQEELAGGPSTNEQFF
abundance: NA
d_gene: TRBD2
len: 19
j_gene: TRBJ2-1
v_gene: TRBV3-1/TRBV3-2

CDR3nt: TGTGCCAGCAGTGAAATAGGGGGTGGTGGCTACACCTTC
CDR3aa: CASSEIGGGGYTF
abundance: many
d_gene: NA
len: 13
j_gene: TRBJ1-2
v_gene: TRBV2

CDR3nt: TGTGCCAGCAGCACTCGACAGGGATCGGGCTACACCTTC
CDR3aa: CASSTRQGSGYTF
abundance: few
d_gene: TRBD1
len: 13
j_gene: TRBJ1-2
v_gene: TRBV7-2

CDR3nt: TGTGCCAGCAGTAGGGGCACTGAAGCTTTCTTT
CDR3aa: CASSRGTEAFF
abundance: few
d_gene: NA
len: 11
j_gene: TRBJ1-1
v_gene: TRBV6-5

CDR3nt: TGTGCCAGCAGCAAACCCACGGAGGGAACTGAAGCTTTCTTT
CDR3aa: CASSKPTEGTEAFF
abundance: once
d_gene: NA
len: 14
j_gene: TRBJ1-1
v_gene: TRBV21-1

CDR3nt: TGTGCCAGCAGCCGCGGCGGGACTTCGTCCTACAATGAGCAGTTCTTC
CDR3aa: CASSRGGTSSYNEQFF
abundance: NA
d_gene: NA
len: 16
j_gene: TRBJ2-1
v_gene: TRBV14

CDR3nt: TGTGCCATCAGTGAAGGGCCAGCGGGATACAATGAGCAGTTCTTC
CDR3aa: CAISEGPAGYNEQFF
abundance: NA
d_gene: TRBD2
len: 15
j_gene: TRBJ2-1
v_gene: TRBV10-3

CDR3nt: TGTGCCAGCAGCTTCAGCCCTACCGGGATCTACGAGCAGTACTTC
CDR3aa: CASSFSPTGIYEQYF
abundance: NA
d_gene: NA
len: 15
j_gene: TRBJ2-7
v_gene: TRBV11-3